Sequencing of this T cell receptor (beta chain) was carried out in a study of lymphopenia after photon versus proton radiotherapy. General study results and limits: Relative stability marked proton patients; photon patients lost diversity and naive cells. Only patients who died were analyzed for survival; proton advantage is unproven. After the lymphocyte nadir, photon-treated repertoires showed oligoclonal expansion, especially of CD8+ Temra cells. In patients who died, overall survival fell as post-nadir TCR diversity dropped more.

Turning to this clone: Its antigen is unidentified.

Assay: immunoSEQ multiplex PCR; the TCRdb copy retains only in-frame clones and omits some. The data hold tens of thousands of clones, with about 89% observed a single time. Germline V gene lookup returns CDR1 ENHRY and CDR2 SYGVKD. The CDR3 has 14 amino acids. The germline V and J ends were trimmed by 2 bases and 8 bases, with 15 bases remaining between them. The V gene is TRBV10-3, the J gene TRBJ1-2, with D tentatively TRBD1 (5 bases). This receptor was identified in a man aged 80 or over with esophageal cancer. The sample consisted of peripheral blood, taken from a patient treated with proton-based radiotherapy. In DNA form, the CDR3 reads TGTGCCATCAGTGAGCAGGGCCCCGTATGGGGCTACACCTTC. It yields the protein CAISEQGPVWGYTF.